This paragraph covers one T cell receptor beta chain sequence. This sample was taken from a study of glioma-infiltrating T cells after dendritic cell vaccination. Noted time point: after dendritic cell vaccination, including at tumor progression/relapse. V was pared by 4 bases and J by 3 bases, with 3 bases of the junction left unmatched. In germline, CDR1 is ENHRY, CDR2 SYGVKD. This CDR3 region has 14 residues. The primer mix had 60 V beta and 13 J beta primers. Produced via immunoSEQ multiplex PCR; TCRdb's table is partial and in-frame only. Here the sample spans some 99,000 clones, 75% to 90% being singletons.

Sequences were derived from blood, sampled after dendritic cell vaccination. The receptor's source is a human donor with glioblastoma. The V call is TRBV10-3, the J call TRBJ2-7; TRBD1 aligns across 10 bases. The CDR3: CAISGGQGDYEQYF. The CDR3 DNA reads as TGTGCCATCAGTGGAGGACAGGGGGACTACGAGCAGTACTTC.